Below, 13 T cell receptor beta chains from the same sample are listed, as sequenced in a study of cytomegalovirus exposure and HLA in healthy donors. The PCR made use of 60 Vbeta and 13 Jbeta primers. Only in-frame clones appear in the TCRdb table, and some are missing; sequencing was by immunoSEQ multiplex PCR. The sample yields 85,000 to 100,000 clones, 60% to 75% seen once. The sample comprised PBMCs. The receptor source for this set is a man aged 55 to 70 in good health and CMV-seronegative.

This clone was seen only a few times. This chain connects TRBV27 to TRBJ1-2, with D possibly matching TRBD1 (5 bases). The germline V gene encodes CDR1 MNHEY and CDR2 SMNVEV (reference sequence). CDR3 size: 15 residues. V lost 6 bases and J 0 bases, leaving 14 bases between the germline ends. The CDR3 loop is CASRIGGNTNYGYTF. DNA for the CDR3: TGTGCCAGCAGAATCGGGGGAAATACTAACTATGGCTACACCTTC.

This rearrangement joins TRBV2 to TRBJ1-4; 7 positions match TRBD1. The CDR3 loop spans 13 amino acids. With 6 bases clipped from V and 4 bases from J, the junction kept 2 bases outside the gene matches. Germline lookup yields CDR1 SNHLY and CDR2 FYNNEI. CDR3 protein: CASRGQNNEKLFF. The CDR3 DNA follows: TGTGCCAGCAGGGGACAGAATAATGAAAAACTGTTTTTT. The full variable domain, in which reference TRBV2 and TRBJ1-4 provide the parts outside the CDR3, is EPEVTQTPSHQVTQMGQEVILRCVPISNHLYFYWYRQILGQKVEFLVSFYNNEISEKSEIFDDQFSVERPDGSNFTLKIRSTKLEDSAMYFCASRGQNNEKLFFGSGTQLSVL.

This clone was picked up a small number of times. The same CDR3 can be traced to other DNA sequences in this sample. The V gene is TRBV6-5, the J gene TRBJ2-5; 7 nucleotides match TRBD1. Germline CDR1 MNHEY, CDR2 SVGAGI. Germline trimming cut 8 bases from V and 0 bases from J; bases unmatched to any gene: 3. The CDR3 runs to 13 residues. CDR3 in DNA: TGTGCCAGCTCCAGGGGGTACCAAGAGACCCAGTACTTC. It specifies CASSRGYQETQYF.

The chain uses TRBV21-1 and TRBJ1-1; the table's D gene call, TRBD1, was not cross checked with the DNA. TRBV21-1 counts as a pseudogene. The CDR3 loop spans 18 amino acids. CDR3 nucleotide sequence: TGTGCCAGCAGCAAATACAGGGGGCCTATTCGCTTGAACACTGAAGCTTTCTTT. It translates to CASSKYRGPIRLNTEAFF.

The chain recombines TRBV7-2 with TRBJ2-7; D uncertain. Looked up from germline, CDR1 is SGHTA and CDR2 is FQGNSA. CDR3 size: 15 residues. V lost 5 bases, J lost 0 bases, and 14 bases lay in between. This chain's CDR3 is CASSPFPLSSYEQYF. In DNA, the CDR3 is TGTGCCAGCAGCCCATTCCCCCTCAGCTCCTACGAGCAGTACTTC.

The chain links TRBV5-1 to TRBJ2-3; 8 nucleotides agree with TRBD1. J was trimmed by 8 bases and V by 3 bases; bases with no gene match: 11. The CDR3 length is 15 residues. Germline CDR1 is SGHRS and CDR2 is YFSETQ. For the CDR3, the DNA is TGCGCCAGCAGCTCCATCGGACAGGGAGGTGGTACGCAGTATTTT. Translation: CASSSIGQGGGTQYF.

This clone has more than one count but fewer than ten. This sequence joins TRBV11-3 and TRBJ1-2, with a tentative D call TRBD1 (5 bases). Germline V CDR1 and CDR2: SGHNT, YENEEA. Trimming removed 1 base at V and 0 bases at J, with 6 bases between. CDR3 length: 14 amino acids. The CDR3 DNA reads TGTGCCAGCAGCTTAGGGACAACTAACTATGGCTACACCTTC. Translation: CASSLGTTNYGYTF.

V usage is TRBV28 and J usage is TRBJ1-6; tentative D call: TRBD1 (6 bases). CDR3 length: 16 amino acids. V shed 7 bases and J shed 7 bases, with 20 bases lying between them. CDR1 and CDR2 from the germline V gene are MDHEN and SYDVKM. CDR3 coding DNA: TGTGCCAGCACCCTCAGCACAGGGAAAGGGAATTCACCCCTCCACTTT. As protein: CASTLSTGKGNSPLHF.

V usage is TRBV28 and J usage is TRBJ1-6, with 7 bases matching TRBD1. The CDR3 has 18 residues. Germline V gene data show CDR1 as MDHEN and CDR2 as SYDVKM. Trimming at V came to 3 bases and at J to 0 bases, leaving 8 bases not matched to a gene. The CDR3 nucleotides are TGTGCCAGCAGTTTGGAGACAGGGAGTTTCTCCTATAATTCACCCCTCCACTTT. Amino acid sequence: CASSLETGSFSYNSPLHF.

The rearrangement uses TRBV5-6 and TRBJ1-2, with D maybe TRBD1 (5 bases). Germline CDR1 reads SGHDT; CDR2 reads YYEEEE. Trimming cost V 2 bases and J 9 bases, with 11 bases left between them. CDR3 length: 12 amino acids. This CDR3 is CASSFQGSSYTF. The CDR3 coding sequence is TGTGCCAGCAGCTTCCAGGGTAGCAGCTACACCTTC.

This sequence joins TRBV7-3 and TRBJ2-7, with D perhaps TRBD2 (6 bases). Trimming removed 4 bases from V and 3 bases from J, with 13 bases in between. The CDR3 sequence is 14 residues long. Germline CDR1 and CDR2: SGHTA and FQGTGA. CDR3 residues: CASSSGPTSYEQYF. CDR3 nucleotide sequence: TGTGCCAGCAGCTCCGGGCCGACTAGCTACGAGCAGTACTTC.

V is TRBV7-9 and J is TRBJ2-3; TRBD1 matches 9 bases. The germline V gene encodes CDR1 SEHNR and CDR2 FQNEAQ (reference sequence). J gave up 2 bases and V 5 bases, and 5 bases lay outside the gene matches. The CDR3 length is 15 residues. The CDR3, as DNA: TGTGCCAGCAGCCCAGGGACAGGGATCACAGATACGCAGTATTTT. Residues: CASSPGTGITDTQYF.

The chain is built from TRBV5-5 and TRBJ2-5, with TRBD1 as a possible D gene (5 bases). V lost 0 bases to trimming and J lost 1 base, with 13 bases between them. CDR3 length equals 16 residues. Germline assignment: CDR1 SGHKS and CDR2 YYEKEE (reference sequence). The CDR3 DNA is TGTGCCAGCAGCTTGGTCGCAGGGATAACCCAAGAGACCCAGTACTTC. It encodes CASSLVAGITQETQYF.